The present T cell receptor beta chain was sequenced within a study of T cells in Graves' hyperthyroidism and ophthalmopathy. General study results and limits: Ophthalmopathy was identified by the model a median around 5.9 months ahead of onset. Stable hyperthyroidism and ophthalmopathy were separated using 13 V-J signatures.

V trimming: 4 bases; J trimming: 2 bases; junction bases outside the gene matches: 6. The CDR3 has 16 amino acids. Germline assignment: CDR1 WNHNN and CDR2 SYGVQD (reference sequence). This clonotype was counted ten times or more. Its antigen is undetermined. Uncontrolled infections, other autoimmune diseases, pregnancy or lactation led to exclusion of patients. Clinical symptoms, serum thyroxine and TRAb, thyroid ultrasound and orbital computed tomography together formed the diagnostic basis. Using RNA transcripts as the source, TCR beta CDR3 regions were amplified. The primer set for the first-round RT-PCR of the TCR CDR3 was HTBI. TCRdb reprocessed the multiplex PCR reads with MiXCR, giving one entry per CDR3 protein. The repertoire holds a few hundred thousand distinct CDR3 sequences, with around 13% as singletons.

Sequencing was done on a sample of blood. The chain employs TRBV10-1 and TRBJ1-2; 11 bases match TRBD1. The sequence derives from a young woman with Graves' ophthalmopathy. The CDR3: CASSGGTGGRNYGYTF. The CDR3, as DNA: TGCGCCAGCAGTGGAGGGACAGGGGGACGGAACTATGGCTACACCTTC.